This T cell receptor beta chain was profiled in a study of T cell changes during pregnancy in multiple sclerosis. The repertoire was sequenced with immunoSEQ multiplex PCR; TCRdb's copy has only in-frame clones and lacks some. The sample contains approximately 43,000 clones, roughly 95% of which appear only once. Germline V lookup: CDR1 SGHTA, CDR2 FQGNSA. This CDR3 has 18 amino acids. Trimming removed 1 base at V and 4 bases at J, with 19 bases between. The gene calls are TRBV7-2 and TRBJ2-2, with TRBD2 as a possible D gene (5 bases). The clonotype comes from a female donor with multiple sclerosis, enrolled in a pregnancy study. Here the sequenced sample was CD8+ T cells from peripheral blood mononuclear cells, taken after pregnancy. CDR3 in amino acids: CASSLVPSPSEGTGELFF. Written as DNA, the CDR3 is TGTGCCAGCAGCTTAGTCCCTAGCCCTTCTGAAGGCACCGGGGAGCTGTTTTTT. Full variable domain (missing parts from reference TRBV7-2 and TRBJ2-2): GAGVSQSPSNKVTEKGKDVELRCDPISGHTALYWYRQSLGQGLEFLIYFQGNSAPDKSGLPSDRFSAERTGGSVSTLTIQRTQQEDSAVYLCASSLVPSPSEGTGELFFGEGSRLTVL.